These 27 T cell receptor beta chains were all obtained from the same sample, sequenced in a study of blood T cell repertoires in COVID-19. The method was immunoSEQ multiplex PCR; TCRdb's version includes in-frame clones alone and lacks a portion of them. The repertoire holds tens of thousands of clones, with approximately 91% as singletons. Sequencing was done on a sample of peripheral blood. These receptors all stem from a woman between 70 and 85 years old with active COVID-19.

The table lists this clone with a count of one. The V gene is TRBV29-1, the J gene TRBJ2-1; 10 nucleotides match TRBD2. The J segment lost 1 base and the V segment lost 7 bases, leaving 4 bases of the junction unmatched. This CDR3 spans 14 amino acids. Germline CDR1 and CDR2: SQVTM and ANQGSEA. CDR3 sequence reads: CSGTSGTSYNEQFF. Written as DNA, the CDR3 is TGCAGCGGAACTAGCGGGACATCCTACAATGAGCAGTTCTTC.

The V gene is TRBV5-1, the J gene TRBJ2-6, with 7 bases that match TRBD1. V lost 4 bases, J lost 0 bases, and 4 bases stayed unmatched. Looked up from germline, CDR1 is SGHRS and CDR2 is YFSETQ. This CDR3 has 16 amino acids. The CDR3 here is CASSTGTDSGANVLTF. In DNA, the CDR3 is TGCGCCAGCAGCACCGGGACAGACTCTGGGGCCAACGTCCTGACTTTC.

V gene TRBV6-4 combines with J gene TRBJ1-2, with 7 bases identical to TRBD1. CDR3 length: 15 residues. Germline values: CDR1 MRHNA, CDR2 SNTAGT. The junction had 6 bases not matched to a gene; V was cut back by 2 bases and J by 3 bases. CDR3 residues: CASSDEMGQHYGYTF. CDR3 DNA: TGTGCCAGCAGTGACGAAATGGGACAGCACTATGGCTACACCTTC.

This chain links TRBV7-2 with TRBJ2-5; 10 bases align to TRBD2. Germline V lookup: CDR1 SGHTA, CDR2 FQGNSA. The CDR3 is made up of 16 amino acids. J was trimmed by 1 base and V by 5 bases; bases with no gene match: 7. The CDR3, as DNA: TGTGCCAGCAGCCCTCCGCGGACTAGCGGCCAAGAGACCCAGTACTTC. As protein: CASSPPRTSGQETQYF.

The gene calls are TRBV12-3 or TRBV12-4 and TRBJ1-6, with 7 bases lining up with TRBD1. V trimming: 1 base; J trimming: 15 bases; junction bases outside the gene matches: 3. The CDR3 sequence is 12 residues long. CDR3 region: CASSLGQGNLHF. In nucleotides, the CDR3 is TGTGCCAGCAGTTTAGGACAGGGAAACCTCCACTTT.

The DNA for the CDR3 is TGTGCCAGCAGCCAAGCAGGGGCGTCCACTGAAGCTTTCTTT. Encoded protein: CASSQAGASTEAFF. The V call is TRBV3-1 (or the pseudogene TRBV3-2), the J call TRBJ1-1; possible D gene TRBD1, 6 bases. Per the germline V gene, CDR1 is LGHDT and CDR2 is YNNKEL (reference sequence). The CDR3 consists of 14 residues. The V end lost 1 base, the J end lost 4 bases, and 10 bases lay between the germline ends.

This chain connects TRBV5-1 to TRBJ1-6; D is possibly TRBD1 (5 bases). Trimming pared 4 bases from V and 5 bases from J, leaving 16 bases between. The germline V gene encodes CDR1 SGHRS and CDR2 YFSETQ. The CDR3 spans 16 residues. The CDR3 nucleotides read TGCGCCAGCAGCAGCGGGACTCCCAACAATAATTCACCCCTCCACTTT. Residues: CASSSGTPNNNSPLHF.

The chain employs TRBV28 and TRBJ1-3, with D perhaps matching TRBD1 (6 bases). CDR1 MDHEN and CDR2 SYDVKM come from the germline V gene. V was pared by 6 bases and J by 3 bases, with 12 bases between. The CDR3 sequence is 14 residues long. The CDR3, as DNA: TGTGCCAGCAGGCCACAGGGTAGTGGAAACACCATATATTTT. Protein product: CASRPQGSGNTIYF. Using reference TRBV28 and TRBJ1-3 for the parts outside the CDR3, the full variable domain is DVKVTQSSRYLVKRTGEKVFLECVQDMDHENMFWYRQDPGLGLRLIYFSYDVKMKEKGDIPEGYSVSREKKERFSLILESASTNQTSMYLCASRPQGSGNTIYFGEGSWLTVV.

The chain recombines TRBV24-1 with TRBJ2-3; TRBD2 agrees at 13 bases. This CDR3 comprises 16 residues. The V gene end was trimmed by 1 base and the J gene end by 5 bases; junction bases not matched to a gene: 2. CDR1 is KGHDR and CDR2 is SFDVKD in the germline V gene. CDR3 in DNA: TGTGCCACCAGTGATTTTGGACTAGCGGGAGTAGATACGCAGTATTTT. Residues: CATSDFGLAGVDTQYF.

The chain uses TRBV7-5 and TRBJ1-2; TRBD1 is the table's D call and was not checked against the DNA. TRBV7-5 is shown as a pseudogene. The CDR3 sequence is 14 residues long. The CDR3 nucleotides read TGTGCCAGAAGCAGACGAGGACAGGCTCGAGGCTACACCTTC. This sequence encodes CARSRRGQARGYTF.

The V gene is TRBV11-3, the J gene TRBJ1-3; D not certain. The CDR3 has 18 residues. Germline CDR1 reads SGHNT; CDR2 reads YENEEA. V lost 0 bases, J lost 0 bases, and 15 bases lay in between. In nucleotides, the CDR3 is TGTGCCAGCAGCTTAGAGGCGGCTTCCGTCAGCTCTGGAAACACCATATATTTT. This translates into CASSLEAASVSSGNTIYF.

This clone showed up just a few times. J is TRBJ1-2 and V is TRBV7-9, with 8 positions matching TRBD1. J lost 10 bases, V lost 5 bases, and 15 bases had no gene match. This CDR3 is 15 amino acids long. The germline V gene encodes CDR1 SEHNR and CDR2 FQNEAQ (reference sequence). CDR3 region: CASSPYTGGDVHYTF. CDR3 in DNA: TGTGCCAGCAGCCCCTATACAGGGGGTGACGTTCACTACACCTTC.

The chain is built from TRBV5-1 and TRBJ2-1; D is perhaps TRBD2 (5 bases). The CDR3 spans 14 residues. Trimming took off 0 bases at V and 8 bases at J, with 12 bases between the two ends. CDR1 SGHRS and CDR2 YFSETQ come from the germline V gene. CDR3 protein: CASSLGTRRDEQFF. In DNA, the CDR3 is TGCGCCAGCAGCTTGGGGACGAGGCGGGATGAGCAGTTCTTC.

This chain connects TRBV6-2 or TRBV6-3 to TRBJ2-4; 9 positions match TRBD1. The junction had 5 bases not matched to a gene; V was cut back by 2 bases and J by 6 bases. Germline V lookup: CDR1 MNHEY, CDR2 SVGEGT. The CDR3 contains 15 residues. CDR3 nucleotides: TGTGCCAGCAGTTACGGGACAGGGCATGGAAACATTCAGTACTTC. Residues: CASSYGTGHGNIQYF.

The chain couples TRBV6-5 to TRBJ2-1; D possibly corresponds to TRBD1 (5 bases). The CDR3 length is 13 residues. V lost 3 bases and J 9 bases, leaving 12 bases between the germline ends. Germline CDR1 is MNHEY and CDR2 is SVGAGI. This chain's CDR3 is CASSYMTVGEQFF. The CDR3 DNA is TGTGCCAGCAGTTATATGACAGTCGGTGAGCAGTTCTTC.

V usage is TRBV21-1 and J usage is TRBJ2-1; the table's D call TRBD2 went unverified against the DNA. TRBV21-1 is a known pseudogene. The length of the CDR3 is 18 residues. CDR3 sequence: CASSPGRATCDRDNEQFF. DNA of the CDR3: TGTGCCAGCAGCCCCGGGAGGGCCACCTGCGACAGGGACAATGAGCAGTTCTTC.

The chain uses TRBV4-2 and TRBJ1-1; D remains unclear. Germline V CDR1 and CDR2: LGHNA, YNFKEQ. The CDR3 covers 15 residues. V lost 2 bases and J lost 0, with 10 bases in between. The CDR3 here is CASSQIGLVNTEAFF. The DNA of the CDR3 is TGTGCCAGCAGCCAAATCGGTTTAGTGAACACTGAAGCTTTCTTT.

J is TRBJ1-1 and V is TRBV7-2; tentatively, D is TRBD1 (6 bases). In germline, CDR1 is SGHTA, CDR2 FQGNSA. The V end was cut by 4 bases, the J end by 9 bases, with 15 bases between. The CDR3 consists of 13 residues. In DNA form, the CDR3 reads TGTGCCAGCAGCTCACTTGACAGGCTGAAAGCTTTCTTT. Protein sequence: CASSSLDRLKAFF.

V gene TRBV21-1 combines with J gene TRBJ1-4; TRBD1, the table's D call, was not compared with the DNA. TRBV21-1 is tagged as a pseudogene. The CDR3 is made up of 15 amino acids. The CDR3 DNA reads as TGTGCCAGCAGCGAGAGACAGGGCGCTAATGAAAAACTGTTTTTT. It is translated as CASSERQGANEKLFF.

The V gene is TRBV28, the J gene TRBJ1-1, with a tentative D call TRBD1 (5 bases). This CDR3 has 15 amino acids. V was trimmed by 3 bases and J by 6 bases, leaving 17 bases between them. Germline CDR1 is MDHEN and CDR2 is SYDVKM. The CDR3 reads CASSFRAGKKAEAFF. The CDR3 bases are TGTGCCAGCAGTTTCAGGGCCGGCAAAAAAGCTGAAGCTTTCTTT.

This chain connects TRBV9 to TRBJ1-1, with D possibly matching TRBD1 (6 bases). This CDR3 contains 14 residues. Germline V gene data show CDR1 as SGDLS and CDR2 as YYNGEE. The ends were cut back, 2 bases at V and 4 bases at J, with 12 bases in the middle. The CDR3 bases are TGTGCCAGCAGCGTCGGGACAATCGGCACTGAAGCTTTCTTT. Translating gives CASSVGTIGTEAFF. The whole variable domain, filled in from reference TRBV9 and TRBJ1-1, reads DSGVTQTPKHLITATGQRVTLRCSPRSGDLSVYWYQQSLDQGLQFLIQYYNGEERAKGNILERFSAQQFPDLHSELNLSSLELGDSALYFCASSVGTIGTEAFFGQGTRLTVV.

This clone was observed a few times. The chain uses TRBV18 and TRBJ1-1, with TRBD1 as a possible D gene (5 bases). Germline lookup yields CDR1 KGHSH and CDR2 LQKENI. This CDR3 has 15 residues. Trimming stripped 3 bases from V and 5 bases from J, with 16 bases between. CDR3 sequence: CASSPQGVMGTEAFF. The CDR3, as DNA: TGTGCCAGCTCACCCCAGGGCGTGATGGGTACTGAAGCTTTCTTT.

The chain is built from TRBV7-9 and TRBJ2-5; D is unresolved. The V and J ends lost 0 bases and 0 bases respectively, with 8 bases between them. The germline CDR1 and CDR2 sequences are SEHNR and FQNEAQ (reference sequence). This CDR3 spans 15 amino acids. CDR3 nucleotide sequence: TGTGCCAGCAGCTTAGCGTTAGAGTACCAAGAGACCCAGTACTTC. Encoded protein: CASSLALEYQETQYF. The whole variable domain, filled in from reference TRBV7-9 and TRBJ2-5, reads DTGVSQNPRHKITKRGQNVTFRCDPISEHNRLYWYRQTLGQGPEFLTYFQNEAQLEKSRLLSDRFSAERPKGSFSTLEIQRTEQGDSAMYLCASSLALEYQETQYFGPGTRLLVL.

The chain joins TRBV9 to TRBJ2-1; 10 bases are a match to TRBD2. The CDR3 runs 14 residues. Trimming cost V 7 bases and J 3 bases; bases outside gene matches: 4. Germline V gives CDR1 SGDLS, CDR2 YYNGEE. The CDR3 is CASGRTSGYNEQFF. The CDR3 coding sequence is TGTGCCAGCGGGAGGACTAGCGGCTACAATGAGCAGTTCTTC.

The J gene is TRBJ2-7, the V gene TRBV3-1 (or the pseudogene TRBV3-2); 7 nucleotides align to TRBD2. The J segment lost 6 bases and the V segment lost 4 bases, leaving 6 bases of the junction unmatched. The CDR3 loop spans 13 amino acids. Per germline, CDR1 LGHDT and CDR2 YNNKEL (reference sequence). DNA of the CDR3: TGTGCCAGCAGCCCGAGGGGCGGGGGCGAGCAGTACTTC. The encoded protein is CASSPRGGGEQYF.

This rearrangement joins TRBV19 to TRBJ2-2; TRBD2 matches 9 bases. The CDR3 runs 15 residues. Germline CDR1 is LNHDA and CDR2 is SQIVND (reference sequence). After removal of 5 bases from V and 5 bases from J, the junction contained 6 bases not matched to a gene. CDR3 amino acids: CASSLAGVRTGELFF. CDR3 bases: TGTGCCAGTAGTTTAGCGGGAGTTCGGACCGGGGAGCTGTTTTTT.

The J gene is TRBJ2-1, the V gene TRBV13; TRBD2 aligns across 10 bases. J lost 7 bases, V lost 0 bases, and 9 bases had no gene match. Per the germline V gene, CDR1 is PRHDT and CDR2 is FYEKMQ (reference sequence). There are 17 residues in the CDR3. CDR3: CASSLGFLAGVGNEQFF. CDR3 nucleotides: TGTGCCAGCAGCTTAGGTTTCCTAGCGGGAGTGGGTAATGAGCAGTTCTTC.